The 16 T cell receptor beta chains given below trace back to one sample, sequenced in a study of T cell changes during pregnancy in multiple sclerosis. Clones were read by immunoSEQ multiplex PCR, and TCRdb kept only the in-frame ones, dropping some. This table holds 29,000 or so clones, roughly nine tenths found once. Sequenced here: CD8+ T cells from peripheral blood mononuclear cells, sampled before pregnancy. The origin of the receptors is a female donor with multiple sclerosis, enrolled in a pregnancy study.

This sequence joins TRBV27 and TRBJ2-1; no firm D call. The germline CDR1 and CDR2 sequences are MNHEY and SMNVEV (reference sequence). V lost 4 bases, J lost 9 bases, and 10 bases lay in between. The CDR3 spans 12 residues. The CDR3 spells CASSSHGREQFF. CDR3 DNA sequence: TGTGCCAGCAGTTCCCATGGGCGTGAGCAGTTCTTC.

This sequence joins TRBV6-5 and TRBJ2-3, with 8 positions matching TRBD2. This CDR3 is 15 amino acids long. J lost 0 bases, V lost 5 bases, and 4 bases had no gene match. Looked up from germline, CDR1 is MNHEY and CDR2 is SVGAGI. Here the CDR3 reads CASSPLAESTDTQYF. In DNA form, the CDR3 reads TGTGCCAGCAGTCCACTAGCGGAGAGCACAGATACGCAGTATTTT.

This chain links TRBV29-1 with TRBJ1-1, with 8 positions matching TRBD1. Germline assignment: CDR1 SQVTM and CDR2 ANQGSEA. The CDR3 is 14 residues long. The J segment lost 5 bases and the V segment lost 4 bases, leaving 9 bases of the junction unmatched. The CDR3 protein is CSVGQGAGGTEAFF. In DNA form, the CDR3 reads TGCAGCGTTGGGCAGGGGGCGGGAGGGACTGAAGCTTTCTTT.

In the case of this clone: Additional DNA sequences in this sample encode the identical CDR3. The rearrangement joins TRBV7-3 to TRBJ2-1; D might be TRBD2 (6 bases). The CDR3 extends over 13 amino acids. V shed 5 bases and J shed 3 bases, with 8 bases lying between them. The germline gives CDR1 SGHTA, CDR2 FQGTGA. DNA of the CDR3: TGTGCCAGCAGCCTGGGACTCTACAATGAGCAGTTCTTC. Amino acids: CASSLGLYNEQFF.

The chain uses TRBV11-2 and TRBJ2-7, with D tentatively TRBD1 (6 bases). CDR1 SGHAT and CDR2 FQNNGV come from the germline V gene. V lost 5 bases to trimming and J lost 3 bases, with 17 bases between them. The CDR3 loop spans 15 amino acids. DNA for the CDR3: TGTGCCAGCAGCCCCCCCCCGGGACACGGCTACGAGCAGTACTTC. This codes for CASSPPPGHGYEQYF.

This clone was detected once. The chain carries TRBV18 and TRBJ2-1; a possible D gene is TRBD1 (5 bases). Germline V gives CDR1 KGHSH, CDR2 LQKENI. Trimming took 3 bases from V and 0 from J, leaving 15 bases between them. This CDR3 is built from 17 residues. The CDR3 here is CASSPDNGRHSYNEQFF. The CDR3 nucleotides read TGTGCCAGCTCACCGGACAACGGGCGACACTCCTACAATGAGCAGTTCTTC.

The chain uses TRBV7-3 and TRBJ2-1, with 10 nucleotides matching TRBD1. The CDR3 totals 14 residues. Germline trimming cut 4 bases from V and 6 bases from J; bases unmatched to any gene: 3. CDR1 is SGHTA and CDR2 is FQGTGA in the germline V gene. CDR3 DNA sequence: TGTGCCAGCAGCTCCGGGACAGGGGTCAATGAGCAGTTCTTC. Protein sequence: CASSSGTGVNEQFF.

This sequence joins TRBV6-4 and TRBJ2-1; 10 nucleotides align to TRBD2. Germline V lookup: CDR1 MRHNA, CDR2 SNTAGT. With 2 bases clipped from V and 2 bases from J, the junction kept 3 bases outside the gene matches. This CDR3 is 16 amino acids long. The CDR3 protein is CASSDASGGPYNEQFF. CDR3 nucleotide sequence: TGTGCCAGCAGTGACGCTAGCGGGGGCCCCTACAATGAGCAGTTCTTC.

This clone was observed a single time. This chain connects TRBV28 to TRBJ2-4, with 7 bases that match TRBD1. Germline values: CDR1 MDHEN, CDR2 SYDVKM. The CDR3 totals 12 residues. The trim removed 5 bases at V and 7 bases at J, leaving 2 bases unmatched. CDR3 residues: CASSLQGNIQYF. CDR3 in DNA: TGTGCCAGCAGTCTACAGGGGAACATTCAGTACTTC.

This clone was recorded once. The gene calls are TRBV4-1 and TRBJ2-5, with TRBD2 as a possible D gene (5 bases). From germline, CDR1 is MGHRA and CDR2 YSYEKL. With 1 base removed from V and 5 bases from J, the gap between germline ends came to 11 bases. The CDR3 is 14 amino acids. CDR3 sequence (DNA): TGCGCCAGCAGCCAAGTCGCTAGCTCCGAGACCCAGTACTTC. Protein product: CASSQVASSETQYF.

The chain recombines TRBV15 with TRBJ2-7, with D possibly being TRBD2 (5 bases). Trimming removed 5 bases at V and 5 bases at J, with 10 bases between. The CDR3 has 12 amino acids. From germline, CDR1 is LNHNV and CDR2 YYDKDF (reference sequence). Written as DNA, the CDR3 is TGTGCCACCAGCTTTTCGAGGGACGAGCAGTACTTC. Translating it yields CATSFSRDEQYF. Full variable domain (outside the CDR3, taken from reference TRBV15 and TRBJ2-7): DAMVIQNPRYQVTQFGKPVTLSCSQTLNHNVMYWYQQKSSQAPKLLFHYYDKDFNNEADTPDNFQSRRPNTSFCFLDIRSPGLGDTAMYLCATSFSRDEQYFGPGTRLTVT.

The genes are TRBV19 and TRBJ1-1, with D unresolved. CDR1 is LNHDA and CDR2 is SQIVND in the germline V gene (reference sequence). V gave up 10 bases and J gave up 3 bases, with 6 bases separating them. The CDR3 loop spans 10 amino acids. The CDR3 DNA reads as TGTGCCACCCGGGACACTGAAGCTTTCTTT. Translating it yields CATRDTEAFF.

V and J are TRBV4-1 and TRBJ1-1; TRBD1 matches at 9 bases. Germline lookup yields CDR1 MGHRA and CDR2 YSYEKL. The CDR3 runs 16 residues. With 3 bases clipped from V and 5 bases from J, the junction kept 10 bases outside the gene matches. CDR3 residues: CASSHSLGTGWTEAFF. The CDR3 DNA is TGCGCCAGCAGCCACTCGCTTGGGACAGGGTGGACTGAAGCTTTCTTT.

The chain uses TRBV4-1 and TRBJ2-5; 11 nucleotides agree with TRBD1. The CDR3 has 17 amino acids. V trimming: 2 bases; J trimming: 4 bases; junction bases outside the gene matches: 9. Germline V gene data show CDR1 as MGHRA and CDR2 as YSYEKL. The CDR3 is CASSQLRGGTGGETQYF. Written as DNA, the CDR3 is TGCGCCAGCAGCCAATTGCGCGGCGGGACAGGGGGAGAGACCCAGTACTTC.

In DNA form, the CDR3 reads TGTGCCAGCTCACCACTACAGGGTGAGACCCAGTACTTC. Translating gives CASSPLQGETQYF. The J gene is TRBJ2-5, the V gene TRBV18; possibly TRBD1 for D (6 bases). CDR3 length: 13 amino acids. CDR1 and CDR2 from the germline V gene are KGHSH and LQKENI. V was clipped by 1 base and J by 5 bases, with 8 bases between them. The complete variable domain, with remaining parts taken from reference TRBV18 and TRBJ2-5, reads NAGVMQNPRHLVRRRGQEARLRCSPMKGHSHVYWYRQLPEEGLKFMVYLQKENIIDESGMPKERFSAEFPKEGPSILRIQQVVRGDSAAYFCASSPLQGETQYFGPGTRLLVL.

V usage is TRBV7-8 and J usage is TRBJ2-3; 11 bases are a match to TRBD2. With V trimmed by 5 bases and J by 0 bases, 10 bases remained unmatched. CDR1 SGHVS and CDR2 FQNEAQ come from the germline V gene. The CDR3 runs 18 residues. The CDR3 nucleotides read TGTGCCAGCAGCGTGCCGGGACTAGCGGAGCCGAGCACAGATACGCAGTATTTT. As protein: CASSVPGLAEPSTDTQYF.